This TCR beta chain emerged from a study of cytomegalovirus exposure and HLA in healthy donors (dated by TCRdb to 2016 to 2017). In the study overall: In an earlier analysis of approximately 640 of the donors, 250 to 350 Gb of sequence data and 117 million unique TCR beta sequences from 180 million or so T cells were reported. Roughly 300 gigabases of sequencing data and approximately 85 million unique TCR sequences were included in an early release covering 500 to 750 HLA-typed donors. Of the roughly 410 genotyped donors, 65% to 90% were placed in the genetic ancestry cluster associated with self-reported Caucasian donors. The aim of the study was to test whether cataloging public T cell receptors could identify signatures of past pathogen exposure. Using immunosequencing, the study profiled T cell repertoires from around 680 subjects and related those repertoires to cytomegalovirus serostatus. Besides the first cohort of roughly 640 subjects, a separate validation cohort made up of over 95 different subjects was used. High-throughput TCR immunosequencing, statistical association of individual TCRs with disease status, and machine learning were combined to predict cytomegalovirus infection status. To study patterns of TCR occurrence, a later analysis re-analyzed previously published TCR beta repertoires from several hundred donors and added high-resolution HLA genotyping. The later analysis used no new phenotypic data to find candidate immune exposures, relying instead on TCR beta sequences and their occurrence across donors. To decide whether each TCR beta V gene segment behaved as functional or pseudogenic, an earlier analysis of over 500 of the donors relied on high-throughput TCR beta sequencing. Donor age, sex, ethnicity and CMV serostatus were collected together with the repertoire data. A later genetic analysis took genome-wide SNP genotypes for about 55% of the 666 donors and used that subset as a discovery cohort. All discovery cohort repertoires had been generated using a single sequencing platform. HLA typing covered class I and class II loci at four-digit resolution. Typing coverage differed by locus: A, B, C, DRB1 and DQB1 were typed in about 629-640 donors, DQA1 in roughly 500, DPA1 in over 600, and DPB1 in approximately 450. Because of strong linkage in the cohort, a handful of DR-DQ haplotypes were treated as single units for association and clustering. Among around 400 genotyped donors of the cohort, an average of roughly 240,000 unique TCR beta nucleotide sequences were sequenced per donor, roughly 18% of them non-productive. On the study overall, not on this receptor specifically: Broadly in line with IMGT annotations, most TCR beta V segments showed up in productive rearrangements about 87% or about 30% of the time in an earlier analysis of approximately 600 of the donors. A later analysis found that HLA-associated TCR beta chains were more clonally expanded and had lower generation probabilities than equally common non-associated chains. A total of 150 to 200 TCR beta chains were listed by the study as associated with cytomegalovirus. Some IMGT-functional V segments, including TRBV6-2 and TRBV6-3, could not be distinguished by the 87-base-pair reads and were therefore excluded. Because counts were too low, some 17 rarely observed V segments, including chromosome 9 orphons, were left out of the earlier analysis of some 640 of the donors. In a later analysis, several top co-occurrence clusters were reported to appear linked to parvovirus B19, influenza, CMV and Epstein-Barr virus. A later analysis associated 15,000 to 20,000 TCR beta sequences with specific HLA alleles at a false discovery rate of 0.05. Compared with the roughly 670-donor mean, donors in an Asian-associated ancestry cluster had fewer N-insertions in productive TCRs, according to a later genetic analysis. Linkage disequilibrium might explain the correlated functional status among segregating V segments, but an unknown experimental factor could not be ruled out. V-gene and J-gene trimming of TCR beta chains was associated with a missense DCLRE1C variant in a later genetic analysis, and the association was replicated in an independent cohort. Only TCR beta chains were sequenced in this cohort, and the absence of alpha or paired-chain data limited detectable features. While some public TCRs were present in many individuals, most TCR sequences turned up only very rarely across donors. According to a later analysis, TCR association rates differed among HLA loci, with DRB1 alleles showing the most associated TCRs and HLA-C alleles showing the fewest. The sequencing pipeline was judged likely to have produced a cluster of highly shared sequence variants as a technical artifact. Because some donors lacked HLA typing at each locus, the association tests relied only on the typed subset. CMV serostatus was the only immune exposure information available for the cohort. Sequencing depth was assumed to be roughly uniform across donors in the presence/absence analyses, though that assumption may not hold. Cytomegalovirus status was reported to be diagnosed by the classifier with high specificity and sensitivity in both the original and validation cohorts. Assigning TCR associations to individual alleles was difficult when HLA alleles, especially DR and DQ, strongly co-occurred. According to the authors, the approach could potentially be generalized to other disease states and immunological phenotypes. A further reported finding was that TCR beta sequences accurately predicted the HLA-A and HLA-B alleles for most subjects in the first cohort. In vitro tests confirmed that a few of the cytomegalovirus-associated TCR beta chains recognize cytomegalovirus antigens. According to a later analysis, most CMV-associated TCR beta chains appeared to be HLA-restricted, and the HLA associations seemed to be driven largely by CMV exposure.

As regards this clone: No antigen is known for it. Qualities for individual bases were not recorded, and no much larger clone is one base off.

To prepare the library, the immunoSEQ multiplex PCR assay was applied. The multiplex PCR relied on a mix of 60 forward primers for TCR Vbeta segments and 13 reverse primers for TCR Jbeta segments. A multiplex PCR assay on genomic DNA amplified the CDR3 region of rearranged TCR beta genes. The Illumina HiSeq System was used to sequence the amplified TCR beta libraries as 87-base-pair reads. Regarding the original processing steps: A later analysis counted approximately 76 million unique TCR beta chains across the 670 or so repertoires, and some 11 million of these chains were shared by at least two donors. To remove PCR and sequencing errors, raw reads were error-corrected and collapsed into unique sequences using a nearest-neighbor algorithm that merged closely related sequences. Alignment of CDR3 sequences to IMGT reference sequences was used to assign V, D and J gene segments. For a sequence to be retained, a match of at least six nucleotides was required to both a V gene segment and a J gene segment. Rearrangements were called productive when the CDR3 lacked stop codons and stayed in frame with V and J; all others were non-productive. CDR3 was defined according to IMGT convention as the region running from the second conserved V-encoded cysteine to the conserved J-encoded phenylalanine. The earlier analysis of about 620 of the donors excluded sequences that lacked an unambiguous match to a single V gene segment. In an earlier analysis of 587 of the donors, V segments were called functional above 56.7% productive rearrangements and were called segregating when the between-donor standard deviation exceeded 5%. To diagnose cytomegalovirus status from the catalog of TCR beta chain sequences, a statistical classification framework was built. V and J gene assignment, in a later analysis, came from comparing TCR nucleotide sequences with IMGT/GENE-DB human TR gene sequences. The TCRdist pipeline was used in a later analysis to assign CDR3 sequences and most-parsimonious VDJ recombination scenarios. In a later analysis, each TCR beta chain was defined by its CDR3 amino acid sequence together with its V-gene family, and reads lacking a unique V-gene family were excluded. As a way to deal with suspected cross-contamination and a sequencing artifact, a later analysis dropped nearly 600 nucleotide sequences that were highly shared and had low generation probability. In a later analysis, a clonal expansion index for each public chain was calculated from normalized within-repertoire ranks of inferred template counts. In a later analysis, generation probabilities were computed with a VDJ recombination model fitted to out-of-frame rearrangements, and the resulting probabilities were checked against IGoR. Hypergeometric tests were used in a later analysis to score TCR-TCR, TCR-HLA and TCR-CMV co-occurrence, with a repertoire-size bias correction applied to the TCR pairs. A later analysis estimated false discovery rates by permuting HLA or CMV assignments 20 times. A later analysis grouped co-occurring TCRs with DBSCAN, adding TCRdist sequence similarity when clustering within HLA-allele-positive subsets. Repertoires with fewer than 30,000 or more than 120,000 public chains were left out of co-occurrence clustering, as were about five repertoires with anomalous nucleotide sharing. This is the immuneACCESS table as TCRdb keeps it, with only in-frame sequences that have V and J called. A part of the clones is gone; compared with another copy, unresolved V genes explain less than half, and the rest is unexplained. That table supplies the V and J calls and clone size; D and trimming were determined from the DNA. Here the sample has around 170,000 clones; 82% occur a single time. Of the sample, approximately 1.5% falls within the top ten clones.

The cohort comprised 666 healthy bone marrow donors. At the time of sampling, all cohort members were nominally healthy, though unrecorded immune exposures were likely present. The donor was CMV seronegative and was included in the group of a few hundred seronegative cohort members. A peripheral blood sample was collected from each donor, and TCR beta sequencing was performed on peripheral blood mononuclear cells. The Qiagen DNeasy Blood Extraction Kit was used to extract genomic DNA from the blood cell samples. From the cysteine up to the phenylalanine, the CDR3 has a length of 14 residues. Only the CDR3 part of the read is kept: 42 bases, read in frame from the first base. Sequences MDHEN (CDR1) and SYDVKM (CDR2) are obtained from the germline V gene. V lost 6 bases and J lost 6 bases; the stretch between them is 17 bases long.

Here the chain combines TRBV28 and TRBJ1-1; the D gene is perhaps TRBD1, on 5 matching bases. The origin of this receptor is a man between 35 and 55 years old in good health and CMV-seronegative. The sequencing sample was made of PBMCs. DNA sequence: TGTGCCAGCAGGGCGCCATCCTCAGGGTCTGAAGCTTTCTTT. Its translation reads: CASRAPSSGSEAFF.